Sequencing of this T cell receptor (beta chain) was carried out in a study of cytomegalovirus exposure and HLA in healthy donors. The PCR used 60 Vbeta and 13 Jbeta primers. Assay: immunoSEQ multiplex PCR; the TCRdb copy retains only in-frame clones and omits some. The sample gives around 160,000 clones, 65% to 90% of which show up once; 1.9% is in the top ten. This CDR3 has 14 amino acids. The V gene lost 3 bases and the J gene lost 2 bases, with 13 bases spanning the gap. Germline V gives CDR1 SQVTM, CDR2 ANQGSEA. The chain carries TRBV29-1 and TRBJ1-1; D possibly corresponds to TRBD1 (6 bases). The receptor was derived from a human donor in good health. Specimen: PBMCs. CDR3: CSVDSGARNTEAFF. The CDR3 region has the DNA TGCAGCGTTGATTCAGGGGCCAGAAACACTGAAGCTTTCTTT.